This T cell receptor (beta chain) was recovered during a study of CD8 T cells in ankylosing spondylitis. In making TCR beta libraries, quantitative 5'-RACE with molecular barcodes was used. In TCRdb, the 5' RACE reads were re-called with MiXCR into one record per CDR3 protein. The table records hundreds of thousands of distinct CDR3 sequences, more than 20% of them present only once. Study findings and constraints: Reportedly, matched ankylosing spondylitis synovial fluid was significantly enriched for disease-linked clones. Apparently characteristic of ankylosing spondylitis blood was a TCR beta motif (under ten highly homologous variants). Past research had described some motif variants in reactive arthritis synovial fluid and blood.

CDR3 length: 14 amino acids. Germline V gene sequence: CDR1 MNHNS, CDR2 SASEGT. V was cut by 6 bases and J by 0 bases, with 8 bases left in between. This clonotype has just a few counts. The antigen is not known. The receptor was derived from a female donor with ankylosing spondylitis or in good health (not recorded which). Specimen: blood, either unsorted or a sorted T cell fraction (not recorded which). The V call is TRBV6-1, the J call TRBJ2-2; D might be TRBD1 (5 bases). DNA for the CDR3: TGTGCCAGCAGGGACATCGCGAACACCGGGGAGCTGTTTTTT. Translated, it gives CASRDIANTGELFF.